Reported below is one T cell receptor beta chain. PBMC were collected before vaccination, two weeks after the third vaccination, and at progression. Only in-frame clones appear in the TCRdb table, and some are missing; sequencing was by immunoSEQ multiplex PCR. In the table there are roughly 100,000 clones, over 75% of which are singletons. This sample was included in a study of glioma-infiltrating T cells after dendritic cell vaccination. Across the study: Treatment, given 2003 to 2012, was autologous tumor lysate-pulsed dendritic cell vaccination.

Trimming removed 6 bases from V and 1 base from J, with 13 bases in between. The CDR3 totals 14 residues. From germline, CDR1 is ENHRY and CDR2 SYGVKD. This receptor was identified in a human donor with glioblastoma. The input for sequencing was blood, taken before dendritic cell vaccination. V usage is TRBV10-3 and J usage is TRBJ2-7; possible D gene TRBD1, 6 bases. DNA of the CDR3: TGTGCCATCAGGAAGGTAGGACAGTCCTACGAGCAGTACTTC. This codes for CAIRKVGQSYEQYF.